Listed below are T cell receptor beta chains from one sample, sequenced in a study of CD8 T cells in ankylosing spondylitis. TCRdb re-called the 5' RACE reads through MiXCR, storing one row per CDR3 protein. This table holds 700,000 to 1,000,000 distinct CDR3 sequences, about 11% found once. Specimen: blood, either unsorted or a sorted T cell fraction (not recorded which). These receptors all come from a male donor with ankylosing spondylitis. Both conserved end residues are part of each CDR3. A D gene is named only where the DNA matches it firmly. Size tells how often a clone was seen (once, few, many) or the class of an expanded clone, and some rows leave it out.

clone size | D gene | J gene | V gene | CDR3 DNA | CDR3 protein
many | TRBD1 | TRBJ1-5 | TRBV12-3/TRBV12-4 | TGTGCCAGCAGTTCCCCGGGACAGTACTACCTCGGGCAGCCCCAGCATTTT | CASSSPGQYYLGQPQHF
many | TRBD1 | TRBJ2-5 | TRBV12-3/TRBV12-4 | TGTGCCAGCACCCTCACCGGGACAGGGGGCGCAGAGACCCAGTACTTC | CASTLTGTGGAETQYF
- | TRBD1 | TRBJ1-4 | TRBV11-2 | TGTGCCAGCAGCTACGTCCGGACAGGGGTAGAAAAACTGTTTTTT | CASSYVRTGVEKLFF
many | - | TRBJ2-5 | TRBV7-9 | TGTGCCAGCAGCTTACCGGGGAAAGAGACCCAGTACTTC | CASSLPGKETQYF
few | - | TRBJ2-1 | TRBV20-1 | TGCAGTGCTAGGGAGCTAGCGAACTACAATGAGCAGTTCTTC | CSARELANYNEQFF
many | - | TRBJ1-6 | TRBV5-5 | TGTGCCAGCAGCTTGGATATTGTGAATTCACCCCTCCACTTT | CASSLDIVNSPLHF
- | - | TRBJ1-1 | TRBV10-3 | TGTGCCATCAGTGTTTATCGATCGAACACTGAAGCTTTCTTT | CAISVYRSNTEAFF
few | TRBD2 | TRBJ2-1 | TRBV11-3 | TGTGCCAGCAGCTCATCACTAGCGGTCAATGAGCAGTTCTTC | CASSSSLAVNEQFF
- | TRBD1 | TRBJ1-2 | TRBV15 | TGTGCCACCAGCAGGAGACAGGGGATGAACTATGGCTACACCTTC | CATSRRQGMNYGYTF
few | TRBD1 | TRBJ2-5 | TRBV5-1 | TGCGCCAGCAGCTTGGTACAGGGGATAGAGACCCAGTACTTC | CASSLVQGIETQYF
few | - | TRBJ2-1 | TRBV20-1 | TGCAGTGCCATGACACCGAGCTCCTACAATGAGCAGTTCTTC | CSAMTPSSYNEQFF
many | - | TRBJ2-4 | TRBV7-2 | TGTGCCAGCAGCTCGTGGGGGACCAAAAACATTCAGTACTTC | CASSSWGTKNIQYF
- | - | TRBJ2-2 | TRBV4-2 | TGTGCCAGCAGCCAAAGGCTAGGGACCGGGGAGCTGTTTTTT | CASSQRLGTGELFF
many | - | TRBJ2-1 | TRBV7-9 | TGTGCCAGCAGCTTAGTAGCGACGAATGAGCAGTTCTTC | CASSLVATNEQFF
few | - | TRBJ2-5 | TRBV5-1 | TGCGCCAGCAAAGATTGGCAGGGAGAAGAGACCCAGTACTTC | CASKDWQGEETQYF
many | TRBD2 | TRBJ2-3 | TRBV7-3 | TGTGCCAGCAGCTTCTCATCTAGCGGGGGAGGAGATACGCAGTATTTT | CASSFSSSGGGDTQYF
- | - | TRBJ2-2 | TRBV9 | TGTGCCAGCAGCCGGATACCCGGGGAGCTGTTTTTT | CASSRIPGELFF
many | TRBD1 | TRBJ1-6 | TRBV7-9 | TGTGCCAGCAGCCCAGGCGACAGGGGATTAAATTCACCCCTCCACTTT | CASSPGDRGLNSPLHF
few | TRBD2 | TRBJ2-3 | TRBV27 | TGTGCCAGCAGTTTTGGGACTAGCGGGACCCCCCGCACAGATACGCAGTATTTT | CASSFGTSGTPRTDTQYF
- | TRBD1 | TRBJ1-3 | TRBV12-3/TRBV12-4 | TGTGCCAGTTACAGGGGTTGGGGCTCTGGAAACACCATATATTTT | CASYRGWGSGNTIYF
few | - | TRBJ2-7 | TRBV5-1 | TGCGCCAGCAGCTCCGGTCAGGTTTACGAGTACGAGCAGTACTTC | CASSSGQVYEYEQYF
- | TRBD1 | TRBJ1-1 | TRBV7-2 | TGTGCCAGCAGCTTAGTTGGGACAGGGGGGACTGAAGCTTTCTTT | CASSLVGTGGTEAFF
many | - | TRBJ2-7 | TRBV12-3/TRBV12-4 | TGTGCCAGCAGCCCAGGGAGGTACGAGCAGTACTTC | CASSPGRYEQYF
few | TRBD1 | TRBJ2-1 | TRBV7-3 | TGTGCCAGCAGCCTCCGGGACAGGGGCTATGAGCAGTTCTTC | CASSLRDRGYEQFF
few | TRBD1 | TRBJ1-1 | TRBV28 | TGTGCCAGCCCCGACAGGGTTCGCACTGAAGCTTTCTTT | CASPDRVRTEAFF
few | TRBD1 | TRBJ2-3 | TRBV7-2 | TGTGCCAGCAGCTTTTTCTGGACAGGAAGCACAGATACGCAGTATTTT | CASSFFWTGSTDTQYF
- | TRBD2 | TRBJ2-1 | TRBV6-1 | TGTGCCAGCAGCCCACTAGCGGATAATTACAATGAGCAGTTCTTC | CASSPLADNYNEQFF
- | - | TRBJ2-1 | TRBV6-2/TRBV6-3 | TGTGCCAGCAGTTACATTCATGCACGGACAAGGAATGAGCAGTTCTTC | CASSYIHARTRNEQFF
few | - | TRBJ2-1 | TRBV20-1 | TGCAGTGCCAGAACAGGGAGGAGTGAGCAGTTCTTC | CSARTGRSEQFF
many | - | TRBJ2-7 | TRBV5-1 | TGCGCCAGCAGCTTGGAACAGTACGAGCAGTACTTC | CASSLEQYEQYF
few | TRBD1 | TRBJ1-4 | TRBV20-1 | TGCAGTGCGGATGACAGGGGTCGCGGAAAACTGTTTTTT | CSADDRGRGKLFF
- | - | TRBJ1-2 | TRBV20-1 | TGCAGTGCCCCGGGGGTGAACTATGGCTACACCTTC | CSAPGVNYGYTF
- | TRBD1 | TRBJ1-4 | TRBV7-2 | TGTGCCAGCAGCCCATTGAGGGGGCCTAATGAAAAACTGTTTTTT | CASSPLRGPNEKLFF
many | TRBD1 | TRBJ1-2 | TRBV7-2 | TGTGCCAGCAGCTTATTAGGGACAGGGGGCTGGGGCTACACCTTC | CASSLLGTGGWGYTF
- | TRBD1 | TRBJ2-3 | TRBV5-1 | TGCGCCAGCAGCTTCATCGGACAGGGGGCAGATACGCAGTATTTT | CASSFIGQGADTQYF